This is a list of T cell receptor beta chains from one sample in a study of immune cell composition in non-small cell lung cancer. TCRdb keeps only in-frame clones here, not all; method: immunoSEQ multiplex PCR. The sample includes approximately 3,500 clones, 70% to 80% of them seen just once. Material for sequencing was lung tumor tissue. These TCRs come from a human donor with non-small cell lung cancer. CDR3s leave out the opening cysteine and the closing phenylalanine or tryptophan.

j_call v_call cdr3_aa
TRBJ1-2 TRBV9 ASSVGVEGLGGYT
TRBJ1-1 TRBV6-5 AGLRQGDTEAF
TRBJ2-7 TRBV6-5 ASRIAGQGSYEQY
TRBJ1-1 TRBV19 ASRIGLNTEAF
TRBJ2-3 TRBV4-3 ASSQGPRASGTDTQY
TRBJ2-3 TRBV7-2 ASSPRGSGSPDTQY
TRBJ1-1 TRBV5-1 ASSLGWGENTEAF
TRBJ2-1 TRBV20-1 SAKGNEQF
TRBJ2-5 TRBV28 ASSRGQSQETQY
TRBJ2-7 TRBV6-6 ASSYDSSYEQY
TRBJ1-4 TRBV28 ASSKGQGREKLF
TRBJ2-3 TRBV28 ASSLSAGLGSSTDTQY
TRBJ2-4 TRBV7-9 ASSPPDRGAENIQY
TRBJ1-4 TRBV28 ASSRGQAREKLF
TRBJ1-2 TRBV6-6 ASRQGTGIYGYT
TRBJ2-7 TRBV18 ASSRLGDRSSYEQY
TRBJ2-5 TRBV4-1 ASSQDGQGSWEETQY
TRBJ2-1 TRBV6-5 ASSYGREAYNEQF
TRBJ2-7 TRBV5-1 ASSGTGGSYEQY
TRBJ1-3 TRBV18 ASSWDTSSGNTIY
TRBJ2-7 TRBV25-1 ASSSDSSYEQY
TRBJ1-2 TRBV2 ASSDSGYGYT
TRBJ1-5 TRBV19 ASSIVGINQPQH
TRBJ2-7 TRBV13 ASSLAGGPPGTYEQY
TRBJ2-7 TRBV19 ASSQTSGSLNEQY